This entry is about one TCR beta chain. The sample belongs to a study of memory CD4+ T cells and cytomegalovirus serostatus. The table came from immunoSEQ multiplex PCR; TCRdb's copy has only in-frame clones and leaves some out. The sample lists tens of thousands of clones, 60% to 75% occurring once. The sort gate was single viable CD3+CD4+CD8-CD45RO+ cells for memory CD4+ T cells. The sequenced sample consisted of memory CD4+ T cells from blood. The TCR comes from an adult in good health and CMV-seropositive.

The CDR3 reads CASSLDWERSYNEQFF. In DNA form, the CDR3 reads TGTGCCAGCAGTTTAGATTGGGAGAGGTCCTACAATGAGCAGTTCTTC. The chain links TRBV27 to TRBJ2-1, with a tentative D call TRBD2 (5 bases). V lost 2 bases, J lost 1 base, and 12 bases lay in between. The CDR3 sequence is 16 residues long. Germline assignment: CDR1 MNHEY and CDR2 SMNVEV (reference sequence).